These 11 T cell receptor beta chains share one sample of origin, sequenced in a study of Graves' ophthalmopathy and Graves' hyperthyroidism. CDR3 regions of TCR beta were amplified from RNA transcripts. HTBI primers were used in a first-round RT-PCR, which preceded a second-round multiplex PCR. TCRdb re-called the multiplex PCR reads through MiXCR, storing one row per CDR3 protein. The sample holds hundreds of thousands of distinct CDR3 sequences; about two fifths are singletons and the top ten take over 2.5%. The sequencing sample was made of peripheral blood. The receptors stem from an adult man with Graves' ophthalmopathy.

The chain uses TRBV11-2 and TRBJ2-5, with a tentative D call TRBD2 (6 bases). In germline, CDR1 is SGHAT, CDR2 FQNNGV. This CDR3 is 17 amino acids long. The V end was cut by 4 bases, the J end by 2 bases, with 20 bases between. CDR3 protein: CASSSTSARDRQETQYF. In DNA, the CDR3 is TGTGCCAGCAGCTCGACTAGTGCTAGAGACCGTCAAGAGACCCAGTACTTC.

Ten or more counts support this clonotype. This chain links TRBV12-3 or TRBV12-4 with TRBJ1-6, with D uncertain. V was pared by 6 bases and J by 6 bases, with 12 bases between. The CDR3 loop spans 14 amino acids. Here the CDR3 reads CASSLGRGNSPLHF. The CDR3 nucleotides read TGTGCCAGCAGCCTCGGACGGGGTAATTCACCCCTCCACTTT.

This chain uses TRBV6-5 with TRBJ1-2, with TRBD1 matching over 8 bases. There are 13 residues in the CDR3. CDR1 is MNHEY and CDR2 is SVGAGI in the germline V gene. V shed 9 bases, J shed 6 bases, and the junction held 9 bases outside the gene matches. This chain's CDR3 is CASLRSTGDGYTF. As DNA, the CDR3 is TGTGCCAGTTTGCGGTCGACAGGGGATGGCTACACCTTC.

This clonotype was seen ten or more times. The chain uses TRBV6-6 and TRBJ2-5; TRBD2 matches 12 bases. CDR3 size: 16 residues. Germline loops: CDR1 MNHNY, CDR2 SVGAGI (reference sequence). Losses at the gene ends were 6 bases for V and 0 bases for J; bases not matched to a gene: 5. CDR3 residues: CASSSGTSGYQETQYF. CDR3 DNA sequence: TGTGCCAGCAGCTCCGGGACTAGCGGGTACCAAGAGACCCAGTACTTC.

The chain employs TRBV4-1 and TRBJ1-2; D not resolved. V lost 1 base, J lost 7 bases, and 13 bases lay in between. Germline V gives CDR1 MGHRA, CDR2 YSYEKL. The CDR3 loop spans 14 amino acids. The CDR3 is CASSQVLKRIGYTF. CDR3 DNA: TGCGCCAGCAGCCAAGTTCTCAAACGCATTGGCTACACCTTC.

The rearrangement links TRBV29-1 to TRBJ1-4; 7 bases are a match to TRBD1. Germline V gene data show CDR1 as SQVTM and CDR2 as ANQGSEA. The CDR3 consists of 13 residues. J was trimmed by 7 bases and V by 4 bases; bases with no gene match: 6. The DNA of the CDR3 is TGCAGCGTTGGGCGGACAGGCGCTGAAAAACTGTTTTTT. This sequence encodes CSVGRTGAEKLFF. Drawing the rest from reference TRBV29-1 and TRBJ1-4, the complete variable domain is SAVISQKPSRDICQRGTSLTIQCQVDSQVTMMFWYRQQPGQSLTLIATANQGSEATYESGFVIDKFPISRPNLTFSTLTVSNMSPEDSSIYLCSVGRTGAEKLFFGSGTQLSVL.

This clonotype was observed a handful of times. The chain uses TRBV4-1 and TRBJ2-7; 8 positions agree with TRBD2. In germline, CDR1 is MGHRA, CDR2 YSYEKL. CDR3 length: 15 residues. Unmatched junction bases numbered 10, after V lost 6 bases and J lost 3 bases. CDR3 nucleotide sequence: TGCGCCAGCAGACCGACTAGCGCCCGGGTCTACGAGCAGTACTTC. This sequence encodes CASRPTSARVYEQYF.

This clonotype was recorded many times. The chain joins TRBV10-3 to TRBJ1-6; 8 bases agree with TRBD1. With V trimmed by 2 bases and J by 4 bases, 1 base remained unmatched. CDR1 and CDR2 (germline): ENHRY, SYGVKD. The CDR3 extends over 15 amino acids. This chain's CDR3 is CAISEGQGYNSPLHF. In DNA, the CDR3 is TGTGCCATCAGTGAGGGACAGGGATATAATTCACCCCTCCACTTT.

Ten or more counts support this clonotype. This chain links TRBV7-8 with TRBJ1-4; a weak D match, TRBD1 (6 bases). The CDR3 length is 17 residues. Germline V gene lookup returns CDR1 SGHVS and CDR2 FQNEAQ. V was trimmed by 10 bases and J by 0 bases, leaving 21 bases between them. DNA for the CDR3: TGTGCCACCCAGCTTAGCGGGGGCATGGCAACTAATGAAAAACTGTTTTTT. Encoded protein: CATQLSGGMATNEKLFF.

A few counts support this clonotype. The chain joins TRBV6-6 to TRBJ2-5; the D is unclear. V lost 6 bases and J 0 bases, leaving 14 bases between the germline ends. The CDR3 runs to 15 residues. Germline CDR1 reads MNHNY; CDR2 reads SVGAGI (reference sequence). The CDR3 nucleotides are TGTGCCAGCAGAGGAATACTCCTCGACCAAGAGACCCAGTACTTC. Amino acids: CASRGILLDQETQYF.

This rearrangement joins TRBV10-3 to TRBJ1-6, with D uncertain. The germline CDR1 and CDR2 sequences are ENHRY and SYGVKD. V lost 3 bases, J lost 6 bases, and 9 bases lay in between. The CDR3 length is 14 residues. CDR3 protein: CAISDPRTNSPLHF. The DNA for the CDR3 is TGTGCCATCAGTGATCCCAGGACTAATTCACCCCTCCACTTT.